The clone carrying this T cell receptor (beta chain) was seen ten or more times. TCR beta CDR3 region amplification was performed from RNA transcripts. HTBI primers were used for first-round RT-PCR of the TCR CDR3. TCRdb processed the multiplex PCR reads anew with MiXCR; each CDR3 protein has one entry. The table records about 380,000 distinct CDR3 sequences, about 18% of them present only once. This sample is part of a study of T cells in Graves' hyperthyroidism and ophthalmopathy. The germline V gene has CDR1 SGDLS and CDR2 YYNGEE. CDR3 length equals 16 residues. The V segment lost 0 bases and the J segment 5 bases; nucleotides outside the gene matches: 7.

This sequence was found in a man between 18 and 29 years old with Graves' ophthalmopathy. Sequencing was performed on blood. The chain recombines TRBV9 with TRBJ2-7, with 11 positions matching TRBD2. DNA for the CDR3: TGTGCCAGCAGCGTAGAGAGTAGCGGGGGGGTCAACGAGCAGTACTTC. Translation: CASSVESSGGVNEQYF.